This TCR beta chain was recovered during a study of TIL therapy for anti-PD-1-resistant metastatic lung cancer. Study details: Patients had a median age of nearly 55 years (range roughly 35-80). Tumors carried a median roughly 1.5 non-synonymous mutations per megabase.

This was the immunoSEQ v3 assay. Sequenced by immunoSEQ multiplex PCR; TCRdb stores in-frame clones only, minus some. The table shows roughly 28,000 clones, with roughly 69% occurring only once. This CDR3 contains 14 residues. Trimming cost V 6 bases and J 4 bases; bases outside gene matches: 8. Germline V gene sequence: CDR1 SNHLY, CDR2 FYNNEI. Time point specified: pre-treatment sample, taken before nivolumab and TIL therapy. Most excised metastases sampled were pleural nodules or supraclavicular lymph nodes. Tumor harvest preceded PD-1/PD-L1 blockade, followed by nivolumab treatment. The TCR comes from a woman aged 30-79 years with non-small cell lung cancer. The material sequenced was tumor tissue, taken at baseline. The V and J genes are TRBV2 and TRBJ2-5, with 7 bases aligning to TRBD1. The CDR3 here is CASSLRGMRETQYF. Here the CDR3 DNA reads TGTGCCAGCAGCCTCAGGGGGATGAGAGAGACCCAGTACTTC.